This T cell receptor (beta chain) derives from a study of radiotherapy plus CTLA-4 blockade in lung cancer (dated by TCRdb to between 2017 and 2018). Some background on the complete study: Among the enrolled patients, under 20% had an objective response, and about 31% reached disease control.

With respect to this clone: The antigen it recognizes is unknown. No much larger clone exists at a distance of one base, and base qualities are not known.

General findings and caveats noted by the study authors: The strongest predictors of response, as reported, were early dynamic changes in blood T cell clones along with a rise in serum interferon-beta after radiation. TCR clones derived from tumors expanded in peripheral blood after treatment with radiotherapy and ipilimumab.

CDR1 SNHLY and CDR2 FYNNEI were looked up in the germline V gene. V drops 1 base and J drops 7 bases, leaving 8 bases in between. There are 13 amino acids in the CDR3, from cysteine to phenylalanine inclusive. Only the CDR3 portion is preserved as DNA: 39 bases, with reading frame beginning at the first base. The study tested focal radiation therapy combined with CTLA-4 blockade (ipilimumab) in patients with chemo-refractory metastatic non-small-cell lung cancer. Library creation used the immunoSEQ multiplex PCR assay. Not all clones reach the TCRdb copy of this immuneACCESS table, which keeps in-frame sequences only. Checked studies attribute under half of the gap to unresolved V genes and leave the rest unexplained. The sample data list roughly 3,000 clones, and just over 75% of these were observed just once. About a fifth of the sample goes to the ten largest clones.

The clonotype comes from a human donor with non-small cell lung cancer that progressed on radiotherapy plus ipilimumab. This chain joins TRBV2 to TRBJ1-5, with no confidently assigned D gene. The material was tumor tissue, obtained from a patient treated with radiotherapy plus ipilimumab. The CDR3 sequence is CASSEEGIQPQHF. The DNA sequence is TGTGCCAGCAGTGAAGAAGGGATACAGCCCCAGCATTTT.